These 19 T cell receptor beta chains came from one sample sequenced in a study of shared clonotypes between healthy human individuals. Here immunoSEQ multiplex PCR was the method, and the copy in TCRdb shows in-frame clones only, minus some. The table records about 2 million clones, 85% to 95% of them present only once. Naivety among CD8 cells was defined by CD45RO negativity and positive CCR7 selection, thereby excluding terminally differentiated effector memory CD45RA+ cells. Material: naive CD8+ T cells sorted from blood. The receptors come from a man younger than 35 in good health.

This clone occurred a few times. This sequence joins TRBV11-2 and TRBJ1-4, with 7 nucleotides matching TRBD1. The germline V gene has CDR1 SGHAT and CDR2 FQNNGV. CDR3 length: 14 residues. After removal of 8 bases from V and 8 bases from J, the junction contained 11 bases not matched to a gene. The CDR3 nucleotides are TGTGCCAGCCAGAGAGGGGGCGGGAGGGAAAAACTGTTTTTT. This sequence encodes CASQRGGGREKLFF.

The V call is TRBV27, the J call TRBJ1-2, with 8 positions matching TRBD1. The CDR3 sequence is 15 residues long. V gave up 5 bases and J gave up 1 base; unmatched junction bases: 6. Germline lookup yields CDR1 MNHEY and CDR2 SMNVEV (reference sequence). CDR3 coding DNA: TGTGCCAGCAGTCCGGCCGGACAGGGTAACTATGGCTACACCTTC. It specifies CASSPAGQGNYGYTF.

This chain connects TRBV7-2 to TRBJ2-2; no reliable D call. Germline V CDR1 and CDR2: SGHTA, FQGNSA. Trimming took off 2 bases at V and 1 base at J, with 8 bases between the two ends. The CDR3 runs 15 residues. CDR3 sequence: CASSLSGVNTGELFF. The CDR3 coding sequence is TGTGCCAGCAGCTTAAGTGGGGTGAACACCGGGGAGCTGTTTTTT.

V is TRBV9 and J is TRBJ2-3; 12 nucleotides align to TRBD2. The germline V gene encodes CDR1 SGDLS and CDR2 YYNGEE. V lost 2 bases, J lost 2 bases, and 12 bases stayed unmatched. The CDR3 has 19 amino acids. CDR3 sequence: CASSVPLAGGVGDTDTQYF. The CDR3 DNA reads TGTGCCAGCAGCGTCCCTCTAGCGGGAGGGGTCGGGGACACAGATACGCAGTATTTT.

The chain carries TRBV13 and TRBJ2-5, with 12 bases identical to TRBD2. Germline-derived CDR1 and CDR2 are PRHDT and FYEKMQ (reference sequence). CDR3 size: 17 residues. J lost 2 bases, V lost 5 bases, and 9 bases had no gene match. For the CDR3, the DNA is TGTGCCAGCAGCACCCGACTAGCGGGGGCGATTCAAGAGACCCAGTACTTC. Encoded protein: CASSTRLAGAIQETQYF.

The chain employs TRBV6-1 and TRBJ2-7; the match to TRBD1 covers 9 bases. The CDR3 loop spans 15 amino acids. Germline V gene data show CDR1 as MNHNS and CDR2 as SASEGT. Unmatched junction bases numbered 6, after V lost 4 bases and J lost 2 bases. CDR3 sequence (DNA): TGTGCCAGCAGTGCGGCCGGGACAGGGCCCTACGAGCAGTACTTC. Translation gives CASSAAGTGPYEQYF.

This clone was counted a single time. This chain connects TRBV7-9 to TRBJ2-1; D call uncertain. Germline CDR1 is SEHNR and CDR2 is FQNEAQ (reference sequence). The CDR3 covers 14 residues. Deletions cut 1 base from V and 6 bases from J, with 10 bases between. The CDR3 DNA is TGTGCCAGCAGCTTAGACCTAGGCCCCAATGAGCAGTTCTTC. The encoded protein is CASSLDLGPNEQFF.

The rearrangement links TRBV7-9 to TRBJ2-3, with 13 positions matching TRBD2. With 5 bases clipped from V and 0 bases from J, the junction kept 8 bases outside the gene matches. Germline lookup yields CDR1 SEHNR and CDR2 FQNEAQ (reference sequence). This CDR3 has 18 residues. The CDR3 spells CASSPGLAGLLSTDTQYF. In nucleotides, the CDR3 is TGTGCCAGCAGCCCGGGACTAGCGGGGTTATTAAGCACAGATACGCAGTATTTT.

The rearrangement links TRBV6-5 to TRBJ2-5; D may be TRBD1 (5 bases). The V end lost 1 base, the J end lost 1 base, and 13 bases lay between the germline ends. Germline CDR1 reads MNHEY; CDR2 reads SVGAGI. The CDR3 covers 16 residues. CDR3 nucleotide sequence: TGTGCCAGCAGTTACTGGCTGCAGGGATCCCAAGAGACCCAGTACTTC. The encoded protein is CASSYWLQGSQETQYF.

This chain links TRBV7-2 with TRBJ2-1; a weak D match, TRBD2 (5 bases). Germline lookup yields CDR1 SGHTA and CDR2 FQGNSA. This CDR3 has 16 residues. V was clipped by 3 bases and J by 4 bases, with 16 bases between them. The CDR3 is CASSLLETTTYNEQFF. The CDR3 coding sequence is TGTGCCAGCAGCTTGCTGGAGACTACTACTTACAATGAGCAGTTCTTC.

This sequence joins TRBV6-5 and TRBJ2-7; the D call may be TRBD1 or TRBD2 (5 bases each). Germline V gives CDR1 MNHEY, CDR2 SVGAGI. This CDR3 has 13 amino acids. V dropped 8 bases and J dropped 6 bases, with 17 bases sitting between them. CDR3 amino acids: CASGGRVVGEQYF. CDR3 DNA: TGTGCCAGCGGAGGCAGGGTGGTAGGCGAGCAGTACTTC.

The chain combines TRBV2 with TRBJ2-7; no definite D call. V lost 2 bases and J lost 5, with 16 bases in between. The CDR3 is made up of 15 amino acids. Germline V gives CDR1 SNHLY, CDR2 FYNNEI. CDR3 bases: TGTGCCAGCAGTGAATTATTGGTCCCTCCGGACGAGCAGTACTTC. This gives the protein CASSELLVPPDEQYF.

This rearrangement joins TRBV4-1 to TRBJ2-7, with D unclear. CDR3 size: 14 residues. Trimming took 4 bases from V and 5 from J, leaving 15 bases between them. Germline V CDR1 and CDR2: MGHRA, YSYEKL. CDR3 bases: TGCGCCAGCAGCCCGCTGGTAGGCGCAGACGAGCAGTACTTC. This encodes CASSPLVGADEQYF.

The chain employs TRBV30 and TRBJ1-1, with D unresolved. The germline V and J ends were trimmed by 2 bases and 3 bases, with 7 bases remaining between them. The germline V gene has CDR1 GTSNPN and CDR2 SVGIG (reference sequence). The CDR3 is 12 residues long. The CDR3 coding sequence is TGTGCCTGGAGTAGGCCCTACACTGAAGCTTTCTTT. It yields the protein CAWSRPYTEAFF.

The V call is TRBV7-2, the J call TRBJ2-1; TRBD2 is a possible D gene (5 bases). Germline CDR1 and CDR2: SGHTA and FQGNSA. This CDR3 is built from 13 residues. With 5 bases removed from V and 4 bases from J, the gap between germline ends came to 9 bases. The chain's CDR3 is CASSVGNYNEQFF. In nucleotides, the CDR3 is TGTGCCAGCAGCGTCGGGAATTACAATGAGCAGTTCTTC.

This sequence joins TRBV11-2 and TRBJ2-7; tentatively, D is TRBD2 (7 bases). This CDR3 spans 15 amino acids. Germline V CDR1 and CDR2: SGHAT, FQNNGV. With 3 bases removed from V and 1 base from J, the gap between germline ends came to 13 bases. CDR3 in amino acids: CASSLGGQRSYEQYF. The CDR3 nucleotides are TGTGCCAGCAGCTTGGGGGGGCAGAGGTCCTACGAGCAGTACTTC.

The chain recombines TRBV11-2 with TRBJ2-1; D unclear. CDR3 length equals 17 residues. Looked up from germline, CDR1 is SGHAT and CDR2 is FQNNGV. V was pared by 5 bases and J by 2 bases, with 19 bases between. The CDR3 coding sequence is TGTGCCAGCAGCCGGGCCAATGTAAGAGTTACCTACAATGAGCAGTTCTTC. It is translated as CASSRANVRVTYNEQFF.

This clone has a handful of counts. The chain links TRBV12-5 to TRBJ2-5; perhaps TRBD2 as D (6 bases). CDR3 size: 14 residues. Between the trimmed V and J ends, which lost 2 bases and 2 bases, there was a span of 9 bases. Germline lookup yields CDR1 LGHNT and CDR2 FRNRAP. This CDR3 is CASGLTGGQETQYF. The CDR3 DNA sequence: TGTGCTAGTGGTTTGACCGGGGGACAAGAGACCCAGTACTTC.

The V gene is TRBV29-1, the J gene TRBJ1-1, with D possibly being TRBD1 (5 bases). Trimming removed 3 bases from V and 3 bases from J, with 14 bases in between. Germline V gene lookup returns CDR1 SQVTM and CDR2 ANQGSEA. There are 14 residues in the CDR3. Here the CDR3 DNA reads TGCAGCGTTGATTCAGGGATCAGGGACACTGAAGCTTTCTTT. Its translation: CSVDSGIRDTEAFF. Combining the CDR3 with reference TRBV29-1 and TRBJ1-1 gives the whole variable domain SAVISQKPSRDICQRGTSLTIQCQVDSQVTMMFWYRQQPGQSLTLIATANQGSEATYESGFVIDKFPISRPNLTFSTLTVSNMSPEDSSIYLCSVDSGIRDTEAFFGQGTRLTVV.